Shown below are 10 T cell receptor beta chains from a single sample sequenced in a study of CD8 T cells in ankylosing spondylitis. Via MiXCR, TCRdb re-called the 5' RACE reads, giving one row per CDR3 protein. The sample contains approximately 200,000 distinct CDR3 sequences, roughly 12% of which appear only once. The material sequenced was blood, either unsorted or a sorted T cell fraction (not recorded which). These receptors were obtained from a male donor with ankylosing spondylitis or in good health (not recorded which).

The V gene is TRBV15, the J gene TRBJ2-3, with 10 nucleotides matching TRBD2. The CDR3 is 21 amino acids. CDR1 and CDR2 (germline): LNHNV, YYDKDF (reference sequence). V shed 4 bases and J 0 bases; nucleotides not matched to a gene: 19. The CDR3 reads CATSTPLGRASGGASTDTQYF. CDR3 in DNA: TGTGCCACCAGCACACCTCTAGGGAGGGCTAGCGGGGGCGCTAGCACAGATACGCAGTATTTT.

The table lists this clonotype with many counts. This chain links TRBV29-1 with TRBJ2-7; the D call may be TRBD1 or TRBD2 (5 bases each). Trimming left V 5 bases short and J 2 bases short, with 10 bases between. The germline gives CDR1 SQVTM, CDR2 ANQGSEA. This CDR3 region has 12 residues. CDR3 nucleotides: TGCAGCGTTCACCGGGGACCCTACGAGCAGTACTTC. It translates to CSVHRGPYEQYF.

This clonotype showed up just a few times. The V and J genes are TRBV27 and TRBJ1-6; D call uncertain. Per the germline V gene, CDR1 is MNHEY and CDR2 is SMNVEV (reference sequence). This CDR3 is built from 15 residues. V gave up 2 bases and J gave up 10 bases, with 15 bases separating them. DNA for the CDR3: TGTGCCAGCAGTTTAGGTGCTCATCGCGGATCACCCCTCCACTTT. It encodes CASSLGAHRGSPLHF.

This clonotype was seen only a few times. This chain links TRBV12-3 or TRBV12-4 with TRBJ1-2; no clear D gene. The ends were cut back, 1 base at V and 4 bases at J, with 7 bases in the middle. The CDR3 has 13 residues. The CDR3 loop is CASSLDLGYGYTF. The CDR3 DNA follows: TGTGCCAGCAGTTTAGACCTAGGCTATGGCTACACCTTC.

The table lists this clonotype with a few counts. The J gene is TRBJ2-2, the V gene TRBV5-6; D is uncertain. The germline V gene has CDR1 SGHDT and CDR2 YYEEEE. This CDR3 is built from 14 residues. Between the trimmed V and J ends, which lost 7 bases and 1 base, there was a span of 11 bases. CDR3 bases: TGTGCCAGCCGCGGTGGGTTGAACACCGGGGAGCTGTTTTTT. It codes for CASRGGLNTGELFF.

This clonotype turned up a few times. The gene calls are TRBV6-5 and TRBJ2-2, with a tentative D call TRBD2 (6 bases). Between the trimmed V and J ends, which lost 6 bases and 1 base, there was a span of 9 bases. This CDR3 has 14 residues. Germline CDR1 MNHEY, CDR2 SVGAGI. DNA of the CDR3: TGTGCCAGCAGATTAGCGGAGAACACCGGGGAGCTGTTTTTT. Translation: CASRLAENTGELFF.

This clonotype has more than one count but fewer than ten. This sequence joins TRBV7-9 and TRBJ1-1; D may be TRBD1 (5 bases). The CDR3 length is 11 residues. Germline V gene sequence: CDR1 SEHNR, CDR2 FQNEAQ (reference sequence). V shed 8 bases and J shed 7 bases, with 11 bases lying between them. Here the CDR3 DNA reads TGTGCCAGCCAGGATGGGGGTGAAGCTTTCTTT. It is translated as CASQDGGEAFF.

The chain has TRBV12-3 or TRBV12-4 and TRBJ2-7, with D tentatively TRBD1 (5 bases). V was pared by 1 base and J by 0 bases, with 7 bases between. The CDR3 consists of 14 residues. The CDR3 reads CASSLGTPSYEQYF. Written as DNA, the CDR3 is TGTGCCAGCAGTTTAGGGACACCCTCCTACGAGCAGTACTTC.

The CDR3 region has the DNA TGTGCCACCAGCAGAGATGGGCTAGCGGGGGACACAGATACGCAGTATTTT. Translated: CATSRDGLAGDTDTQYF. This rearrangement joins TRBV15 to TRBJ2-3, with 10 bases matching TRBD2. With V trimmed by 0 bases and J by 2 bases, 5 bases remained unmatched. The CDR3 runs to 17 residues. Germline lookup yields CDR1 LNHNV and CDR2 YYDKDF (reference sequence).

The V and J genes are TRBV7-9 and TRBJ1-4; 11 bases are a match to TRBD1. This CDR3 spans 14 amino acids. CDR1 SEHNR and CDR2 FQNEAQ come from the germline V gene (reference sequence). After removal of 5 bases from V and 8 bases from J, the junction contained 4 bases not matched to a gene. The CDR3, as DNA: TGTGCCAGCAGCAAGGACAGGGGGCAAGAAAAACTGTTTTTT. This encodes CASSKDRGQEKLFF. Looking up the rest from reference TRBV7-9 and TRBJ1-4 gives the full variable domain: DTGVSQNPRHKITKRGQNVTFRCDPISEHNRLYWYRQTLGQGPEFLTYFQNEAQLEKSRLLSDRFSAERPKGSFSTLEIQRTEQGDSAMYLCASSKDRGQEKLFFGSGTQLSVL.